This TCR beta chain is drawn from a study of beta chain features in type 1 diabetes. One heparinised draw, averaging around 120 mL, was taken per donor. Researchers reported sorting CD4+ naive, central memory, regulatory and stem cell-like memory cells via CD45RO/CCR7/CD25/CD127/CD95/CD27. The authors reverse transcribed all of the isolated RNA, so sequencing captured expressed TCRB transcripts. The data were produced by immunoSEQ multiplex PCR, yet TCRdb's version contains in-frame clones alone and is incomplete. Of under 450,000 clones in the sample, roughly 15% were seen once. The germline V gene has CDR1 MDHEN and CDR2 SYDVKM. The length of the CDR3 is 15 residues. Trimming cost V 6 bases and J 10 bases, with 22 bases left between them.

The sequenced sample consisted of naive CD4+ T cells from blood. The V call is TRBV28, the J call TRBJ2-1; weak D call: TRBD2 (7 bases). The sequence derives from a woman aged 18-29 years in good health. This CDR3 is CASRLGVWGGREQFF. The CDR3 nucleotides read TGTGCCAGCAGATTAGGAGTGTGGGGGGGCCGAGAGCAGTTCTTC.